This is a list of T cell receptor beta chains from one sample in a study of T cells in Graves' hyperthyroidism and ophthalmopathy. TCRdb re-analysed the multiplex PCR reads in MiXCR, keeping a single row per CDR3 protein. This sample carries 500,000 to 700,000 distinct CDR3 sequences, over 15% of them seen once, and the ten largest clones take 15% to 20%. The sample comprised blood. These receptors originate from a young woman with Graves' hyperthyroidism. Both conserved end residues are part of each CDR3. D genes are given only for firm matches. Clone size is stated in some rows and not others, as once, few, many or a class when expanded.

J gene | clone size | V gene | D gene | CDR3 protein | CDR3 DNA
TRBJ2-2 | many | TRBV18 | TRBD2 | CASSPYLAENTGELFF | TGTGCCAGCTCACCATACCTAGCGGAGAACACCGGGGAGCTGTTTTTT
TRBJ2-7 | - | TRBV5-1 | - | CAGSPRRESYEQYF | TGCGCCGGCAGCCCCAGGCGGGAATCCTACGAGCAGTACTTC
TRBJ2-7 | many | TRBV5-1 | TRBD2 | CASSFTSLAGDEQYF | TGCGCCAGCAGCTTTACCTCACTAGCGGGAGACGAGCAGTACTTC
TRBJ2-3 | few | TRBV6-1 | - | CASSEMGSRTDTQYF | TGTGCCAGCAGTGAGATGGGGAGTCGAACGGATACGCAGTATTTT
TRBJ2-7 | many | TRBV29-1 | - | CSAGLSSYEQYF | TGCAGCGCAGGACTGAGCTCCTACGAGCAGTACTTC
TRBJ2-3 | - | TRBV12-3/TRBV12-4 | - | CASTDTGGGGWTQYF | TGTGCCAGCACCGACACGGGCGGGGGCGGGTGGACGCAGTATTTT
TRBJ1-5 | - | TRBV7-9 | TRBD1 | CASSDGVTGDQPQHF | TGTGCCAGCAGCGATGGGGTTACAGGGGATCAGCCCCAGCATTTT
TRBJ2-5 | - | TRBV12-3/TRBV12-4 | TRBD1 | CASRELGTGGETQYF | TGTGCCAGCAGAGAACTCGGGACAGGGGGAGAGACCCAGTACTTC
TRBJ2-7 | - | TRBV15 | - | CATSRGSGVSYEQYF | TGTGCCACCAGCAGGGGATCTGGGGTTTCCTACGAGCAGTACTTC
TRBJ1-1 | - | TRBV3-1 | TRBD1 | CASSQAPTGSTEAFF | TGTGCCAGCAGCCAAGCCCCGACAGGGTCTACTGAAGCTTTCTTT
TRBJ1-2 | many | TRBV2 | - | CASRRGPHKDGYTF | TGTGCCAGCAGGAGGGGACCCCACAAGGATGGCTACACCTTC
TRBJ2-7 | many | TRBV30 | - | CAWSAMTGTSEQYF | TGTGCCTGGAGTGCCATGACAGGGACTTCGGAGCAGTACTTC
TRBJ2-1 | many | TRBV28 | TRBD2 | CASSGRTSGRAYNEQFF | TGTGCCAGCAGCGGGAGGACTAGCGGGAGGGCCTACAATGAGCAGTTCTTC
TRBJ2-1 | - | TRBV12-3/TRBV12-4 | TRBD2 | CASSLVQRGTSGGHSYNEQFF | TGTGCCAGCAGTTTGGTTCAGCGTGGGACTAGCGGGGGCCACTCCTACAATGAGCAGTTCTTC
TRBJ1-2 | many | TRBV5-1 | TRBD1 | CASSLEVGQGEDGYTF | TGCGCCAGCAGCTTGGAAGTCGGACAGGGAGAAGATGGCTACACCTTC
TRBJ2-4 | few | TRBV7-2 | - | CASSTSGGKNIQYF | TGTGCCAGCAGCACCTCCGGGGGCAAAAACATTCAGTACTTC
TRBJ1-6 | - | TRBV25-1 | - | CASSNLNGGNNSPLHF | TGTGCCAGCAGTAACCTCAACGGGGGGAATAATTCACCCCTCCACTTT
TRBJ2-7 | many | TRBV28 | - | CASSLPRGYEQYF | TGTGCCAGCAGTCTCCCTCGGGGGTACGAGCAGTACTTC
TRBJ1-4 | many | TRBV11-2 | - | CASSLVGTLLNEKLFF | TGTGCCAGCAGCTTAGTAGGGACACTCCTTAATGAAAAACTGTTTTTT
TRBJ2-7 | many | TRBV2 | - | CASSENRDHEQYF | TGTGCCAGCAGTGAAAACAGGGACCACGAGCAGTACTTC
TRBJ1-1 | - | TRBV18 | - | CASSEEPWTSVNTEAFF | TGTGCCAGCTCCGAAGAGCCCTGGACATCCGTGAACACTGAAGCTTTCTTT
TRBJ2-3 | - | TRBV20-1 | TRBD1 | CSAGGTGGGTDTQYF | TGCAGTGCTGGAGGCACAGGGGGCGGCACAGATACGCAGTATTTT
TRBJ2-3 | many | TRBV3-1 | - | CASSHKIAQYF | TGTGCCAGCAGCCATAAAATAGCGCAGTATTTT
TRBJ1-2 | many | TRBV7-2 | - | CASSHPVGRTDYGYTF | TGTGCCAGCAGCCACCCGGTCGGTAGGACAGACTATGGCTACACCTTC
TRBJ2-5 | many | TRBV7-2 | - | CASSLVRETQYF | TGTGCCAGCAGCTTAGTCAGAGAGACCCAGTACTTC
TRBJ2-7 | many | TRBV5-1 | - | CASSLKQGAFGEQYF | TGCGCCAGCAGCTTAAAACAAGGAGCCTTTGGCGAGCAGTACTTC
TRBJ2-5 | many | TRBV7-6 | - | CASSLWAETQYF | TGTGCCAGCAGCTTATGGGCGGAGACCCAGTACTTC
TRBJ2-1 | - | TRBV2 | TRBD2 | CASRDPSGSVSNEQFF | TGTGCCAGCAGAGACCCTAGCGGGAGCGTATCCAATGAGCAGTTCTTC
TRBJ2-5 | few | TRBV28 | - | CASSLFRGPGRTQYF | TGTGCCAGCAGTTTATTCCGGGGGCCCGGGCGGACCCAGTACTTC
TRBJ2-1 | few | TRBV12-3/TRBV12-4 | - | CASSANRVPGNEQFF | TGTGCCAGCAGCGCCAACAGGGTCCCGGGCAATGAGCAGTTCTTC
TRBJ1-6 | - | TRBV12-5 | TRBD1 | CASGLYGTGNSPLHF | TGTGCTAGTGGTTTGTATGGGACAGGGAATTCACCCCTCCACTTT
TRBJ2-1 | few | TRBV2 | - | CASPGASPNEQFF | TGTGCCAGCCCGGGGGCTAGCCCCAATGAGCAGTTCTTC
TRBJ2-3 | - | TRBV30 | - | CAWTWGQGDTQYF | TGTGCCTGGACCTGGGGGCAGGGAGATACGCAGTATTTT
TRBJ2-7 | few | TRBV7-9 | TRBD1 | CASSPQQGAYEQYF | TGTGCCAGCAGCCCCCAACAGGGGGCCTACGAGCAGTACTTC
TRBJ1-1 | - | TRBV18 | - | CASSPEGDTEAFF | TGTGCCAGCTCACCAGAGGGGGACACTGAAGCTTTCTTT
TRBJ2-7 | many | TRBV29-1 | TRBD1 | CSVEVPKFRTGSRIYEQYF | TGCAGCGTTGAAGTCCCGAAGTTCAGGACAGGGTCTAGGATCTACGAGCAGTACTTC
TRBJ2-2 | - | TRBV3-1 | - | CASSQHRAAGELFF | TGTGCCAGCAGCCAACACAGGGCCGCCGGGGAGCTGTTTTTT
TRBJ1-1 | few | TRBV10-3 | - | CATSRGWTDTEAFF | TGTGCCACCAGCCGTGGGTGGACAGACACTGAAGCTTTCTTT
TRBJ2-7 | few | TRBV19 | TRBD2 | CASTSSGTYEQYF | TGTGCCAGTACGTCTAGCGGAACCTACGAGCAGTACTTC
TRBJ2-7 | many | TRBV5-5 | - | CASSLDLPPAEQYF | TGTGCCAGCAGCTTGGACCTGCCTCCCGCCGAGCAGTACTTC
TRBJ2-1 | many | TRBV7-2 | TRBD1 | CASSPVGTGLYNEQFF | TGTGCCAGCAGTCCCGTAGGGACAGGCCTCTACAATGAGCAGTTCTTC
TRBJ1-5 | few | TRBV7-8 | - | CASSFGQGVQPQHF | TGTGCCAGCAGCTTCGGACAAGGAGTCCAGCCCCAGCATTTT
TRBJ2-6 | many | TRBV5-1 | - | CASRDLSTTGANVLTF | TGCGCCAGCAGGGACCTCAGTACGACTGGGGCCAACGTCCTGACTTTC
TRBJ2-2 | many | TRBV6-1 | - | CASSISPGNTGELFF | TGTGCCAGCAGCATTAGCCCCGGGAACACCGGGGAGCTGTTTTTT
TRBJ2-5 | - | TRBV15 | TRBD2 | CATSELAGRGMMEGETQYF | TGTGCCACCAGCGAATTAGCGGGGAGGGGGATGATGGAAGGAGAGACCCAGTACTTC
TRBJ2-1 | few | TRBV12-3/TRBV12-4 | - | CASNFMISGNYNEQFF | TGTGCCAGCAACTTTATGATTAGCGGTAACTACAATGAGCAGTTCTTC
TRBJ2-5 | few | TRBV12-3/TRBV12-4 | - | CASGRDWETQYF | TGTGCCAGCGGGCGGGATTGGGAGACCCAGTACTTC
TRBJ2-7 | - | TRBV29-1 | TRBD1 | CSVEGDRDYEQYF | TGCAGCGTTGAGGGGGACAGGGACTACGAGCAGTACTTC